This T cell receptor beta chain originates from a study of control samples from healthy donors and cancer patients. The data were produced by immunoSEQ multiplex PCR, yet TCRdb's version contains in-frame clones alone and is incomplete. The table records 95,000 to 130,000 clones, 88% of them present only once. Sequencing was done on a sample of blood. This clonotype was sampled from a woman in her 70s in good health.

CDR3 region: CASSSKGPYEQYF. Written as DNA, the CDR3 is TGTGCCAGCAGTTCAAAGGGGCCCTACGAGCAGTACTTC. This chain connects TRBV28 to TRBJ2-7, with D perhaps matching TRBD1 (5 bases). CDR1 MDHEN and CDR2 SYDVKM come from the germline V gene. V lost 4 bases to trimming and J lost 2 bases, with 9 bases between them. This CDR3 contains 13 residues.